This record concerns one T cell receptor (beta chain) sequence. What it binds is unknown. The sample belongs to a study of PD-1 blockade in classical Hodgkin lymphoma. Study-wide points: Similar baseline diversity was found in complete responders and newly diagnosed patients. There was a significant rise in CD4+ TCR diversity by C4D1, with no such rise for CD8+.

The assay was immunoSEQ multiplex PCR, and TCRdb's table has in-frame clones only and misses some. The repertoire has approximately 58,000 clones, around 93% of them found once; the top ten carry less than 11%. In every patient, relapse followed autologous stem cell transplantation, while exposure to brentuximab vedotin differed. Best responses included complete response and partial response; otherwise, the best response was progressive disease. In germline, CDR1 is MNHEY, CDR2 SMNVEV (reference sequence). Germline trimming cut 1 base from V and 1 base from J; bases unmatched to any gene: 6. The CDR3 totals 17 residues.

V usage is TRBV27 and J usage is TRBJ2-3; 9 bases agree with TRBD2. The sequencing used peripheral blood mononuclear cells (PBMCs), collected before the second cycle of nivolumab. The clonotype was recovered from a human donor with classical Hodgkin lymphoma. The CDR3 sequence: CASSLWVAGARTDTQYF. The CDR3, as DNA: TGTGCCAGCAGTTTATGGGTAGCGGGGGCGCGCACAGATACGCAGTATTTT.